Below are 18 T cell receptor beta chains sequenced from a single sample in a study of monozygotic twins with inflammatory bowel disease (dated 2019 in TCRdb). The library was obtained by 5' RACE. The sequencing machine was an Illumina HiSeq 2500. One entry per CDR3 protein sequence results from the TCRdb reprocessing of the reads, with DNA left out. The table for this sample records about 160,000 distinct CDR3 sequences. The leading ten clones occupy roughly 2.4% of the sample. Sequencing was performed on blood. The receptors stem from a human donor with ulcerative colitis or Crohn's disease, or a healthy co-twin of an affected twin (not recorded which).

This chain connects TRBV7-8 to TRBJ2-7. The germline V gene has CDR1 SGHVS and CDR2 FQNEAQ. CDR3 size: 13 residues. The CDR3 sequence is CASSLVSLREQYF.

The rearrangement uses TRBV9 and TRBJ2-3; TCRdb proposes TRBD2, but this gene call is untestable without DNA. The CDR3 length is 16 residues. Germline V lookup: CDR1 SGDLS, CDR2 YYNGEE. The CDR3 here is CASSVEASGVTDTQYF.

V is TRBV7-7 and J is TRBJ2-5; TCRdb's D call, TRBD2, is unchecked because there is no DNA. CDR1 and CDR2 from the germline V gene are SSHAT and FNYEAQ (reference sequence). This CDR3 spans 15 amino acids. Here the CDR3 reads CASSSVLAGAGTQYF.

The genes are TRBV7-2 and TRBJ2-2; as DNA is missing, the TRBD1 call by TCRdb cannot be tested. The germline CDR1 and CDR2 sequences are SGHTA and FQGNSA. There are 15 residues in the CDR3. The CDR3 reads CASSLEAQGEGELFF.

CDR3 amino acids: CASSEAGDTQYF. The chain carries TRBV25-1 and TRBJ2-3; without DNA, the TCRdb call of TRBD2 cannot be checked. Per germline, CDR1 MGHDK and CDR2 SYGVNS. This CDR3 comprises 12 residues.

The CDR3 here is CSARGGPEETQYF. This chain joins TRBV20-1 and TRBJ2-5; the D gene TCRdb calls, TRBD2, cannot be checked with no DNA. CDR1 and CDR2 from the germline V gene are DFQATT and SNEGSKA (reference sequence). CDR3 length: 13 residues.

The chain joins TRBV3-1 to TRBJ2-4. Looked up from germline, CDR1 is LGHDT and CDR2 is YNNKEL (reference sequence). The length of the CDR3 is 12 residues. The CDR3 reads CASSQDLGLQSF.

The gene calls are TRBV28 and TRBJ2-4; the TRBD1 assignment by TCRdb is unverifiable without DNA. This CDR3 is 16 amino acids long. The germline V gene encodes CDR1 MDHEN and CDR2 SYDVKM. CDR3 in amino acids: CASSLMDSAAKNIQYF.

The gene calls are TRBV12-3 or TRBV12-4 and TRBJ2-7; TCRdb returns TRBD2, unconfirmable since there is no DNA. The CDR3 contains 19 residues. CDR3 sequence: CASSLDNRFLAGGSYEQYF.

The chain carries TRBV19 and TRBJ2-3; there is no DNA to check the TCRdb D call of TRBD2. The CDR3 sequence is 19 residues long. From germline, CDR1 is LNHDA and CDR2 SQIVND (reference sequence). The CDR3 spells CASTLMGGLAGPSTDTQYF.

The gene calls are TRBV5-1 and TRBJ1-2. The germline gives CDR1 SGHRS, CDR2 YFSETQ. CDR3 length equals 14 residues. CDR3 residues: CASSPAAQGGGYTF.

The rearrangement joins TRBV28 to TRBJ2-3; TCRdb lists TRBD1, though no DNA is available to test this call. This CDR3 region has 16 residues. Germline CDR1 MDHEN, CDR2 SYDVKM. CDR3 amino acids: CASSLSRGARTDTQYF. The whole variable domain, remainder taken from reference TRBV28 and TRBJ2-3, is DVKVTQSSRYLVKRTGEKVFLECVQDMDHENMFWYRQDPGLGLRLIYFSYDVKMKEKGDIPEGYSVSREKKERFSLILESASTNQTSMYLCASSLSRGARTDTQYFGPGTRLTVL.

V is TRBV12-3 or TRBV12-4 and J is TRBJ2-7. The CDR3 length is 12 residues. The CDR3: CASRQESYEQYF.

The V gene is TRBV12-3 or TRBV12-4, the J gene TRBJ1-5; TCRdb names TRBD1, which stays unverified in the absence of DNA. The CDR3 loop spans 15 amino acids. The CDR3 protein is CASSSGQGENQPQHF.

The rearrangement links TRBV6-2 or TRBV6-3 to TRBJ2-7; TCRdb designates TRBD2, a call that cannot be tested without DNA. The germline CDR1 and CDR2 sequences are MNHEY and SVGEGT. This CDR3 contains 15 residues. This chain's CDR3 is CASSYGSSGTGEQYF.

The chain carries TRBV9 and TRBJ2-3. CDR1 is SGDLS and CDR2 is YYNGEE in the germline V gene. The CDR3 length is 15 residues. CDR3 in amino acids: CASSPLTASTDTQYF.

This chain uses TRBV18 with TRBJ2-5. Germline-derived CDR1 and CDR2 are KGHSH and LQKENI. This CDR3 is built from 13 residues. The CDR3: CASSPTLQETQYF.

This chain connects TRBV20-1 to TRBJ2-3; there is no DNA to check the TCRdb D call of TRBD2. CDR3 length equals 15 residues. Germline V lookup: CDR1 DFQATT, CDR2 SNEGSKA (reference sequence). This chain's CDR3 is CSALRDSMGTDTQYF.